This TCR beta chain came from a study of blood T cell repertoires in COVID-19. The repertoire was sequenced with immunoSEQ multiplex PCR; TCRdb's copy has only in-frame clones and lacks some. The sample consists of over 250,000 clones, 85% of them appearing once. Germline-derived CDR1 and CDR2 are MNHNS and SASEGT. The CDR3 runs to 13 residues. The germline V and J ends were trimmed by 3 bases and 0 bases, with 3 bases remaining between them. The V call is TRBV6-1, the J call TRBJ1-5; no clear D. The sequence was collected from a human donor in a cohort sampled during active COVID-19. Sequenced: peripheral blood. The CDR3 region has the DNA TGTGCCAGCAGTGACAATAGCAATCAGCCCCAGCATTTT. This encodes CASSDNSNQPQHF.